The 22 T cell receptor beta chains presented below share a single source sample, sequenced in a study of T cells in Graves' hyperthyroidism and ophthalmopathy. From RNA transcripts, TCR beta CDR3 regions were amplified. HTBI primers drove first-round RT-PCR of the TCR CDR3. TCRdb reprocessed the multiplex PCR reads with MiXCR, giving one entry per CDR3 protein. This sample yields hundreds of thousands of distinct CDR3 sequences, of which about two fifths are seen a single time; more than 7% belongs to the top ten. Sequences were obtained from blood. The receptors were gathered from a young man with Graves' hyperthyroidism.

The chain uses TRBV20-1 and TRBJ2-7; TRBD2 matches at 13 bases. Trimming removed 0 bases from V and 3 bases from J; junction bases left unmatched: 11. The germline V gene has CDR1 DFQATT and CDR2 SNEGSKA (reference sequence). This CDR3 comprises 18 residues. CDR3: CSARDPGLAGAVGYEQYF. The CDR3 DNA follows: TGCAGTGCTAGAGATCCAGGACTAGCGGGAGCAGTTGGCTACGAGCAGTACTTC.

This clonotype was observed a handful of times. The CDR3 region has the DNA TGCAGTGCTGCCGGGTTTAAGAACACCGGGGAGCTGTTTTTT. Protein product: CSAAGFKNTGELFF. The chain has TRBV20-1 and TRBJ2-2; D remains unclear. The V gene's germline CDR1 is DFQATT and CDR2 SNEGSKA (reference sequence). This CDR3 has 14 residues. The V end lost 5 bases, the J end lost 1 base, and 11 bases lay between the germline ends.

This clonotype was seen more than once but under ten times. The chain uses TRBV7-6 and TRBJ2-7; 9 positions match TRBD2. The CDR3 consists of 16 residues. With 0 bases clipped from V and 4 bases from J, the junction kept 7 bases outside the gene matches. CDR1 is SGHVS and CDR2 is FNYEAQ in the germline V gene. CDR3 nucleotides: TGTGCCAGCAGCTTAGCGGGGCGGGAGGGCCGGTACGAGCAGTACTTC. It codes for CASSLAGREGRYEQYF.

The chain recombines TRBV20-1 with TRBJ1-5; D might be TRBD1 (6 bases). This CDR3 has 12 residues. Per germline, CDR1 DFQATT and CDR2 SNEGSKA (reference sequence). V was clipped by 6 bases and J by 4 bases, with 10 bases between them. The CDR3 spells CSARRGNQPQHF. The CDR3 DNA reads as TGCAGTGCGAGGAGGGGGAATCAGCCCCAGCATTTT.

This chain uses TRBV5-4 with TRBJ1-2; unclear D gene. V shed 0 bases and J shed 9 bases, with 15 bases lying between them. CDR3 length: 14 residues. CDR1 is SGHNT, CDR2 YYREEE, per germline (reference sequence). DNA for the CDR3: TGTGCCAGCAGCTTGGGAGTGGTCAGGAAGAGCTACACCTTC. The encoded protein is CASSLGVVRKSYTF.

The rearrangement uses TRBV19 and TRBJ2-7; maybe TRBD1 (6 bases). The CDR3 totals 13 residues. V dropped 11 bases and J dropped 0 bases, with 14 bases sitting between them. Germline V CDR1 and CDR2: LNHDA, SQIVND (reference sequence). CDR3 coding DNA: TGTGCCGGAACCAGACAGGACTCCTACGAGCAGTACTTC. This encodes CAGTRQDSYEQYF.

This clonotype was detected many times. The chain is built from TRBV14 and TRBJ1-1; unclear D gene. The CDR3 contains 13 residues. The V gene lost 0 bases and the J gene lost 6 bases, with 8 bases spanning the gap. Germline V CDR1 and CDR2: SGHDN, FVKESK. CDR3 sequence: CASSQDRRAEAFF. The DNA for the CDR3 is TGTGCCAGCAGCCAAGACAGGAGGGCTGAAGCTTTCTTT.

There are many counts of this clonotype. The gene calls are TRBV12-3 or TRBV12-4 and TRBJ1-2; D may be TRBD1 (6 bases). With 3 bases removed from V and 7 bases from J, the gap between germline ends came to 15 bases. CDR3 size: 14 residues. The CDR3 is CASSFRPGDGGYTF. In DNA form, the CDR3 reads TGTGCCAGCAGTTTTCGCCCAGGGGACGGTGGCTACACCTTC.

The V gene is TRBV7-8, the J gene TRBJ2-5; 9 bases match TRBD2. Losses at the gene ends were 5 bases for V and 3 bases for J; bases not matched to a gene: 10. CDR1 SGHVS and CDR2 FQNEAQ come from the germline V gene. This CDR3 contains 16 residues. This CDR3 is CASSPPGLAGKETQYF. In DNA form, the CDR3 reads TGTGCCAGCAGCCCCCCGGGGCTAGCGGGGAAAGAGACCCAGTACTTC.

This clonotype was counted ten times or more. This chain uses TRBV7-9 with TRBJ2-2; D remains ambiguous. Germline-derived CDR1 and CDR2 are SEHNR and FQNEAQ (reference sequence). The CDR3 contains 14 residues. V lost 2 bases, J lost 6 bases, and 10 bases lay in between. The CDR3 DNA follows: TGTGCCAGCAGCTTACCTCGGACCGCCGGGGAGCTGTTTTTT. Protein: CASSLPRTAGELFF. The entire variable domain, with the rest obtained from reference TRBV7-9 and TRBJ2-2, is as follows: DTGVSQNPRHKITKRGQNVTFRCDPISEHNRLYWYRQTLGQGPEFLTYFQNEAQLEKSRLLSDRFSAERPKGSFSTLEIQRTEQGDSAMYLCASSLPRTAGELFFGEGSRLTVL.

This sequence joins TRBV6-6 and TRBJ1-5; D is unclear. This CDR3 is 14 amino acids long. Between the trimmed V and J ends, which lost 5 bases and 4 bases, there was a span of 12 bases. Per the germline V gene, CDR1 is MNHNY and CDR2 is SVGAGI (reference sequence). As DNA, the CDR3 is TGTGCCAGCAGTGAATACGGGGTAAATCAGCCCCAGCATTTT. Its protein is CASSEYGVNQPQHF.

This rearrangement joins TRBV7-2 to TRBJ2-2; 10 nucleotides agree with TRBD2. CDR3 length equals 16 residues. After removal of 11 bases from V and 7 bases from J, the junction contained 16 bases not matched to a gene. Germline assignment: CDR1 SGHTA and CDR2 FQGNSA. CDR3 protein: CADTDKAGGPIGELFF. The CDR3 DNA is TGTGCCGACACTGACAAAGCGGGAGGGCCAATCGGGGAGCTGTTTTTT.

This clonotype was found many times. The rearrangement joins TRBV6-5 to TRBJ1-3, with D unresolved. The germline gives CDR1 MNHEY, CDR2 SVGAGI. V lost 0 bases to trimming and J lost 0 bases, with 6 bases between them. CDR3 length: 15 amino acids. This CDR3 is CASSYSEGSGNTIYF. As DNA, the CDR3 is TGTGCCAGCAGTTACTCAGAGGGCTCTGGAAACACCATATATTTT.

J is TRBJ2-1 and V is TRBV7-2; D is undetermined. Per germline, CDR1 SGHTA and CDR2 FQGNSA. This CDR3 region has 13 residues. The ends were cut back, 2 bases at V and 1 base at J, with 3 bases in the middle. In DNA, the CDR3 is TGTGCCAGCAGCTTAAGGTCCTACAATGAGCAGTTCTTC. Translated: CASSLRSYNEQFF.

This clonotype is a singleton in its sample. The chain combines TRBV4-1 with TRBJ1-2; possibly TRBD1 for D (5 bases). V gave up 1 base and J gave up 2 bases, with 8 bases separating them. Germline CDR1 MGHRA, CDR2 YSYEKL. The CDR3 extends over 14 amino acids. CDR3 in DNA: TGCGCCAGCAGCCAAGGGGGGGAGAACTATGGCTACACCTTC. Protein product: CASSQGGENYGYTF.

Turning to this clonotype: One end of the junction fails to match germline, which may point to a read error. The J gene is TRBJ2-2, the V gene TRBV10-2; 7 nucleotides line up with TRBD1. This CDR3 spans 16 amino acids. Germline loops: CDR1 WSHSY, CDR2 SAAADI. The CDR3 is CASSKPGQLNTGELFF. CDR3 nucleotide sequence: TGTGCCAGCAGTAAGCCGGGACAGCTTAACACCGGGGAGCTGTTTTTT.

The gene calls are TRBV20-1 and TRBJ1-1; D is ambiguous. With 1 base removed from V and 0 bases from J, the gap between germline ends came to 12 bases. This CDR3 is built from 15 residues. CDR1 DFQATT and CDR2 SNEGSKA come from the germline V gene (reference sequence). The CDR3, as DNA: TGCAGTGCTAGAGTTAAAAGCACGCTGAACACTGAAGCTTTCTTT. Encoded protein: CSARVKSTLNTEAFF.

The chain joins TRBV11-1 to TRBJ2-7; no clear D. The CDR3 is made up of 16 amino acids. V lost 5 bases, J lost 2 bases, and 19 bases lay in between. CDR1 and CDR2 from the germline V gene are SGHAT and FQDESV (reference sequence). CDR3 nucleotide sequence: TGTGCCAGCAGCCCCCTTAAGGGCAGGACCCCCTACGAGCAGTACTTC. Encoded protein: CASSPLKGRTPYEQYF.

This chain connects TRBV2 to TRBJ2-7, with 9 bases lining up with TRBD1. The trim removed 6 bases at V and 3 bases at J, leaving 12 bases unmatched. This CDR3 is 16 amino acids long. Looked up from germline, CDR1 is SNHLY and CDR2 is FYNNEI. The CDR3 coding sequence is TGTGCCAGCAGGATGGGACAGGGCATCCCTTACTACGAGCAGTACTTC. Translated, it gives CASRMGQGIPYYEQYF.

The chain recombines TRBV19 with TRBJ1-1; D is unclear. In germline, CDR1 is LNHDA, CDR2 SQIVND (reference sequence). The V end was cut by 5 bases, the J end by 5 bases, with 15 bases between. The length of the CDR3 is 14 residues. The DNA for the CDR3 is TGTGCCAGTAGTTTCCCCTCCGTAGGAACTGAAGCTTTCTTT. This encodes CASSFPSVGTEAFF. Based on the CDR3 plus reference TRBV19 and TRBJ1-1, the full variable domain is DGGITQSPKYLFRKEGQNVTLSCEQNLNHDAMYWYRQDPGQGLRLIYYSQIVNDFQKGDIAEGYSVSREKKESFPLTVTSAQKNPTAFYLCASSFPSVGTEAFFGQGTRLTVV.

This clonotype was detected many times. The rearrangement joins TRBV5-1 to TRBJ2-6, with D possibly TRBD1 on 6 matching bases. V gave up 4 bases and J gave up 2 bases, with 13 bases separating them. The CDR3 runs to 16 residues. Germline V gene data show CDR1 as SGHRS and CDR2 as YFSETQ. The CDR3 nucleotides are TGCGCCAGCAGCCCGGCTGGGGGCACTGGGGCCAACGTCCTGACTTTC. Its translation: CASSPAGGTGANVLTF. The full variable domain, in which reference TRBV5-1 and TRBJ2-6 provide the parts outside the CDR3, is KAGVTQTPRYLIKTRGQQVTLSCSPISGHRSVSWYQQTPGQGLQFLFEYFSETQRNKGNFPGRFSGRQFSNSRSEMNVSTLELGDSALYLCASSPAGGTGANVLTFGAGSRLTVL.

The rearrangement uses TRBV7-3 and TRBJ2-3; D remains ambiguous. In germline, CDR1 is SGHTA, CDR2 FQGTGA. The CDR3 runs 15 residues. Trimming pared 1 base from V and 0 bases from J, leaving 8 bases between. This chain's CDR3 is CASSLILASTDTQYF. CDR3 sequence (DNA): TGTGCCAGCAGCTTAATACTGGCTAGCACAGATACGCAGTATTTT. The full variable domain, with the rest looked up from reference TRBV7-3 and TRBJ2-3, is GAGVSQTPSNKVTEKGKYVELRCDPISGHTALYWYRQSLGQGPEFLIYFQGTGAADDSGLPNDRFFAVRPEGSVSTLKIQRTERGDSAVYLCASSLILASTDTQYFGPGTRLTVL.